This TCR beta chain emerged from a study of post-analysis software for immune sequencing data. Study-wide findings and caveats: TRBV segments more frequent in patients than in controls numbered a few and included TRBV5-6, TRBV5-1 and TRBV20-1.

Each TCR beta cDNA library carried unique molecular identifiers. TCRdb re-called the PCR reads with MiXCR, one entry per CDR3 protein. This table holds roughly 800,000 distinct CDR3 sequences, roughly 50% found once. As concerns this clonotype: No antigen is known for it.

The CDR3 covers 16 residues. The V end lost 0 bases, the J end lost 6 bases, and 18 bases lay between the germline ends. From germline, CDR1 is DFQATT and CDR2 SNEGSKA (reference sequence). The receptor was isolated from a girl aged 5-17 years with multiple sclerosis. The sample comprised blood. The chain has TRBV20-1 and TRBJ1-5; D might be TRBD1 (5 bases). The CDR3 loop reads CSARDPRQGSGQPQHF. In DNA form, the CDR3 reads TGCAGTGCTAGAGATCCCCGGCAGGGTTCGGGTCAGCCCCAGCATTTT.